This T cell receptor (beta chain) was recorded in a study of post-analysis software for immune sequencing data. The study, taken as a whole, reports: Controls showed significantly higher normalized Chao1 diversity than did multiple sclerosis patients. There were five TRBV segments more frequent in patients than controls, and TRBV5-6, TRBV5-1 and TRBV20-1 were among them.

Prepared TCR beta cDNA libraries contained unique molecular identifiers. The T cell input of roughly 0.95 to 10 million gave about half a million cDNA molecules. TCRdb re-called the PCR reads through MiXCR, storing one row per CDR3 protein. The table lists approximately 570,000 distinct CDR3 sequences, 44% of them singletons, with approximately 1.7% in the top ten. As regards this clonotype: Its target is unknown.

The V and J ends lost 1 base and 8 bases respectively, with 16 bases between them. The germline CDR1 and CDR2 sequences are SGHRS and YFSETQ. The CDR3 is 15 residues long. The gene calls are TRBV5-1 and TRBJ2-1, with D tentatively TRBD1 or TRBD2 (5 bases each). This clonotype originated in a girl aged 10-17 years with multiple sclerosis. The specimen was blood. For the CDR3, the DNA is TGCGCCAGCAGCTTGTTCCGAGGGGACGGGGATGAGCAGTTCTTC. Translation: CASSLFRGDGDEQFF.